Sequencing of this T cell receptor beta chain was carried out in a study of control samples from healthy donors and cancer patients. V dropped 5 bases and J dropped 2; count of bases not matched to a gene: 9. The CDR3 contains 16 residues. The germline CDR1 and CDR2 sequences are SGHTA and FQGNSA. Here immunoSEQ multiplex PCR was the method, and the copy in TCRdb shows in-frame clones only, minus some. This table holds about 79,000 clones, over 85% found once. Material for sequencing was PBMCs. This receptor was taken from a woman between 40 and 50 years old with lung cancer. The rearrangement links TRBV7-2 to TRBJ2-3, with 8 bases aligning to TRBD2. The CDR3 nucleotides read TGTGCCAGCAGCCGCGACGGGCGGGGGGACACAGATACGCAGTATTTT. Translating gives CASSRDGRGDTDTQYF.